The 2 T cell receptor beta chains presented below share a single source sample, sequenced in a study of Graves' ophthalmopathy and Graves' hyperthyroidism. TCR beta CDR3 regions were amplified from RNA transcripts. Following a first-round RT-PCR that used HTBI primers, a second-round multiplex PCR was carried out. TCRdb fed the multiplex PCR reads into MiXCR, producing one record per CDR3 protein. The data hold almost 750,000 distinct CDR3 sequences, with roughly 40% observed a single time. Sequencing input: peripheral blood. The receptors were sampled from an adult man with Graves' ophthalmopathy.

This sequence joins TRBV10-3 and TRBJ1-1, with D uncertain. This CDR3 has 13 residues. V was shortened by 4 bases and J by 1 base, with 7 bases between the two germline ends. Germline CDR1 ENHRY, CDR2 SYGVKD. For the CDR3, the DNA is TGTGCCATCAGTGTTAAAGGGAACACTGAAGCTTTCTTT. This sequence encodes CAISVKGNTEAFF.

The chain has TRBV7-2 and TRBJ1-2; D is perhaps TRBD1 (5 bases). The length of the CDR3 is 14 residues. The V end lost 4 bases, the J end lost 5 bases, and 14 bases lay between the germline ends. Per the germline V gene, CDR1 is SGHTA and CDR2 is FQGNSA. The CDR3 coding sequence is TGTGCCAGCAGCTATGGGGGACGGGCATATGGCTACACCTTC. This codes for CASSYGGRAYGYTF.